Presented here are 5 T cell receptor beta chains from one specimen sequenced in a study of blood T cell repertoires in COVID-19. Assay: immunoSEQ multiplex PCR; the TCRdb copy retains only in-frame clones and omits some. The sample carries some 250,000 clones, 83% recorded once. Material for sequencing was peripheral blood. These receptors originate from a man aged 35 to 55 with active or convalescent COVID-19.

The chain employs TRBV11-3 and TRBJ1-1; D uncertain. The CDR3 sequence is 13 residues long. Germline CDR1 is SGHNT and CDR2 is YENEEA. V was clipped by 1 base and J by 6 bases, with 9 bases between them. The CDR3: CASSLGMRSEAFF. The CDR3 DNA sequence: TGTGCCAGCAGCTTAGGCATGCGGTCTGAAGCTTTCTTT.

This rearrangement joins TRBV6-5 to TRBJ1-2; TRBD1 is a possible D gene (5 bases). V was pared by 6 bases and J by 8 bases, with 19 bases between. The CDR3 covers 14 residues. Looked up from germline, CDR1 is MNHEY and CDR2 is SVGAGI. In DNA form, the CDR3 reads TGTGCCAGCAGACCCCCGGGAGGGGATAGGGGCTACACCTTC. Its translation: CASRPPGGDRGYTF.

The chain combines TRBV2 with TRBJ2-1; TRBD1 matches 9 bases. CDR1 is SNHLY, CDR2 FYNNEI, per germline. The CDR3 is made up of 13 amino acids. The J segment lost 2 bases and the V segment lost 10 bases, leaving 3 bases of the junction unmatched. The CDR3 DNA reads TGTGCCATGGACAGGGGACCCTACAATGAGCAGTTCTTC. It encodes CAMDRGPYNEQFF.

The CDR3 region is CASSYPMGQVNYGYTF. The CDR3, as DNA: TGTGCCAGCAGTTACCCGATGGGACAGGTGAACTATGGCTACACCTTC. The chain has TRBV6-2 or TRBV6-3 and TRBJ1-2; 8 bases align to TRBD1. The germline gives CDR1 MNHEY, CDR2 SVGEGT. J was trimmed by 2 bases and V by 2 bases; bases with no gene match: 7. The CDR3 length is 16 residues.

The rearrangement uses TRBV18 and TRBJ2-7; TRBD2 matches 7 bases. The CDR3 loop spans 17 amino acids. In germline, CDR1 is KGHSH, CDR2 LQKENI. Germline trimming cut 3 bases from V and 1 base from J; bases unmatched to any gene: 12. The CDR3 bases are TGTGCCAGCTCACCCTCTCGGGGGAGGGGAGAGTCCTACGAGCAGTACTTC. It specifies CASSPSRGRGESYEQYF.